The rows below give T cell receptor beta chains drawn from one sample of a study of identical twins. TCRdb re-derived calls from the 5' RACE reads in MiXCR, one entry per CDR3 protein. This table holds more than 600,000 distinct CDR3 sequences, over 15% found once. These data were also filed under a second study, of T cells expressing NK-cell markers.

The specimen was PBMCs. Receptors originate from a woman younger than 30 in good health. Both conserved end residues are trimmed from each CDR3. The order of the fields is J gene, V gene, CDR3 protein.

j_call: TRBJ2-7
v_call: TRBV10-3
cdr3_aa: AIRRGTNYEQY

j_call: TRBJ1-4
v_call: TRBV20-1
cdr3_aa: SAIGQGEKLF

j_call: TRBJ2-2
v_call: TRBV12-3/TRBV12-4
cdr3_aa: ASRAGTGNTGELF

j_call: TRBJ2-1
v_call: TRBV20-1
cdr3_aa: SAKNDRRTSSYNEQF

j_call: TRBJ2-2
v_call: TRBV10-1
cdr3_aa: ASSEHNTGELF

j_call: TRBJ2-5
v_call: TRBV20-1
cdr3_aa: SAAGGSGRAGETQY

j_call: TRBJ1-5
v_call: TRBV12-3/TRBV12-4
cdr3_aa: ASSFSSSQH

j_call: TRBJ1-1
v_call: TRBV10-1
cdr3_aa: ASSDGGDKAEAF

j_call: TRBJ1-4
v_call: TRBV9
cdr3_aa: ASSVGPRGGDEKLF

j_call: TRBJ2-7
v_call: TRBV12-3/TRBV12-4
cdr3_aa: ASSLGPNYEQY

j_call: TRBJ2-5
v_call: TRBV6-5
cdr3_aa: ASSYSLEASGTQY

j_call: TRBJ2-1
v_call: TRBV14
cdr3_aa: ASSQVSLASGVYNEQF

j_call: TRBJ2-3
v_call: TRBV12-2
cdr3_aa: ARWGLAAHGTQY

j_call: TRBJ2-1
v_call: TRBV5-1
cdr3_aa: ASSPRGSGRGDPSYNEQF

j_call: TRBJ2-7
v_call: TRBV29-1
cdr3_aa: SVGVGGAPYEQY

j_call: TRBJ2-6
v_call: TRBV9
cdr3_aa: ASSVTGANVLT

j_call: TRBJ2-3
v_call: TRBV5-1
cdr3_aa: ASSLRSGGADTQY

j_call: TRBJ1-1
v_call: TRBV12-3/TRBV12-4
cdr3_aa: ASSPRINTEAF

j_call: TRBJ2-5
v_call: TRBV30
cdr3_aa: AWSSEASTQY

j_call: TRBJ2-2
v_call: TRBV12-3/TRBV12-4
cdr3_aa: ASSPRGRSTGELF

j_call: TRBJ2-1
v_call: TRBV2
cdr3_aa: ASESAGYNRNNEQF

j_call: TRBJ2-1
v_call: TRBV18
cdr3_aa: ASSPPSGSYNEQF

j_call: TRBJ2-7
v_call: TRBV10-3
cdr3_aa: AISESAQATYEQY

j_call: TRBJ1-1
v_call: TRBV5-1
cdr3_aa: ASSLGQGSSEAF

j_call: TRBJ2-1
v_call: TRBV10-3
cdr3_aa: AISGGTSGSDEQF

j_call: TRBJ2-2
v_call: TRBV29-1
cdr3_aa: SADRVNTGELF

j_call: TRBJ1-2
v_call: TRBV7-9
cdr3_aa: ASSSRQGAYGYT

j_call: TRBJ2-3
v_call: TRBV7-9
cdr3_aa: ASSFFTGGSTDTQY

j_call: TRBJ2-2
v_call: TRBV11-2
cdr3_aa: ASSHPSWGKKGTGELF

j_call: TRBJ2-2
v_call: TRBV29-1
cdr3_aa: SVVGGTGELF

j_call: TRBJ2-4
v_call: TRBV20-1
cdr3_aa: SANTGGSLAKNIQY

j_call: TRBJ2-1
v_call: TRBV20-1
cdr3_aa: SARDVGGSYNEQF

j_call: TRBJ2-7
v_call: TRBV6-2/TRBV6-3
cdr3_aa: ASSYSRDRSGARVGEQY

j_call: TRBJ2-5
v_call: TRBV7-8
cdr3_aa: ASSSLGETRQETQY

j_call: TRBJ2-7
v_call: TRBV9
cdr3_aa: ASSLGGPEVYEQY

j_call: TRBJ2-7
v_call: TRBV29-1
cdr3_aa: SVEGGTYEQY

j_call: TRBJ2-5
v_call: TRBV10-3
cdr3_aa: AISDVRLARETQY

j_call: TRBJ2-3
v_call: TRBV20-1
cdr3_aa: SASPIDTQY

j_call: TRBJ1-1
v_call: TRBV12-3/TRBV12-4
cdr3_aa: ASSNHELWTEAF

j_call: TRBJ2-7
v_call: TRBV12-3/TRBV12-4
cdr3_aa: ASSPGTPTLERFYEQY

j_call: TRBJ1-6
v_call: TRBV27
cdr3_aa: ASSFGTANSPLH

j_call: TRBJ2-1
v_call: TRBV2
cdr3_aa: ASTNGTSGYNEQF

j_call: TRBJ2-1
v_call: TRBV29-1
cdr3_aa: SGRGLAGTNEQF

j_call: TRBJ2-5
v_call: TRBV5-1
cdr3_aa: ASSLAYVRQKTQY

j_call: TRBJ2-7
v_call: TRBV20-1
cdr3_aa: SARDRRAWEQY

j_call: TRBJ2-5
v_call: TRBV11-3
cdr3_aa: ASSWGQETQY

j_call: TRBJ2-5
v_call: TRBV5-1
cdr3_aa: ASSLIPGGQETQY

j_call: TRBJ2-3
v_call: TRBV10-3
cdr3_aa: AISEGGQGTDTQY